This T cell receptor beta chain was observed in a study of T cell changes during pregnancy in multiple sclerosis. Sequencing used immunoSEQ multiplex PCR; TCRdb keeps in-frame clones, though not all of them. The sample has 85,000 to 100,000 clones, over 80% seen once. This sequence was found in a female donor with multiple sclerosis, enrolled in a pregnancy study. Sample: peripheral blood, taken in the first trimester of pregnancy.

CDR3 in DNA: TGCGCCAGCAGCTACACATCAGGGGGAGAGACCCAGTACTTC. Amino acid sequence: CASSYTSGGETQYF. The V gene is TRBV4-1, the J gene TRBJ2-5; 7 positions agree with TRBD1. The CDR3 spans 14 residues. J lost 4 bases, V lost 5 bases, and 7 bases had no gene match. Germline V gives CDR1 MGHRA, CDR2 YSYEKL.